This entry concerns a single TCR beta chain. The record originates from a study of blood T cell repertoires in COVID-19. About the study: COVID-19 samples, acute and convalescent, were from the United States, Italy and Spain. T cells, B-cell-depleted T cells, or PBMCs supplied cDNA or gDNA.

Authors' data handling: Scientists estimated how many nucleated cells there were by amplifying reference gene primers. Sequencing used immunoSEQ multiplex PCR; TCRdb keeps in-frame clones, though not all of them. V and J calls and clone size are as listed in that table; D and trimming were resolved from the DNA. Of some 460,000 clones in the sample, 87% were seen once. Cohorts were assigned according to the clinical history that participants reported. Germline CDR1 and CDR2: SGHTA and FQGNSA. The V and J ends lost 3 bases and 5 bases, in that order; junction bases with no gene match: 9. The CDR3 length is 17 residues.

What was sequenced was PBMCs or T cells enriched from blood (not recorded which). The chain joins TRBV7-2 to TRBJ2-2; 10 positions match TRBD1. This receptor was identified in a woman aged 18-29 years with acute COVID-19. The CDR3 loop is CASSFRAPGQGTGELFF. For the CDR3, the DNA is TGTGCCAGCAGCTTTAGGGCTCCGGGACAGGGGACCGGGGAGCTGTTTTTT.